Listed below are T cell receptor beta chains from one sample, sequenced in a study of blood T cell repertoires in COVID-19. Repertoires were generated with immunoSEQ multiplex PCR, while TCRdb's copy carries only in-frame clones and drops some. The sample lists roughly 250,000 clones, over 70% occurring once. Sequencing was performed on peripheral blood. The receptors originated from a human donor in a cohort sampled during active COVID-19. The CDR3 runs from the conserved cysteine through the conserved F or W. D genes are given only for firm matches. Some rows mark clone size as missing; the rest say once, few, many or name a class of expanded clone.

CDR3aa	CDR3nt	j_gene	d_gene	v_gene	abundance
CASSLDLKETQYF	TGTGCCAGCAGCTTAGATCTAAAAGAGACCCAGTACTTC	TRBJ2-5	NA	TRBV11-2	NA
CATSRGSGGTDTQYF	TGTGCCACCTCCCGGGGTAGCGGTGGCACAGATACGCAGTATTTT	TRBJ2-3	NA	TRBV24-1	NA
CASSTSNGYGYTF	TGTGCCAGCTCAACCTCAAACGGTTATGGCTACACCTTC	TRBJ1-2	NA	TRBV18	few
CASSLAKGTGEFWTYEQYF	TGTGCCAGCAGCTTAGCCAAAGGGACAGGGGAATTTTGGACCTACGAGCAGTACTTC	TRBJ2-7	TRBD1	TRBV7-9	few
CASSSPINEKLFF	TGTGCCAGCAGTTCCCCAATTAATGAAAAACTGTTTTTT	TRBJ1-4	NA	TRBV2	NA
CASSPSGGLAGAYTDTQYF	TGTGCCAGCAGCCCATCAGGGGGACTAGCGGGGGCCTACACAGATACGCAGTATTTT	TRBJ2-3	NA	TRBV21-1	NA
CASSLTPDRGYGYGYTF	TGCGCCAGCAGTCTCACCCCGGACAGGGGGTACGGCTATGGCTACACCTTC	TRBJ1-2	TRBD1	TRBV5-1	few
CASSYSRDYEQYF	TGTGCCAGCAGTTACTCGCGTGACTACGAGCAGTACTTC	TRBJ2-7	NA	TRBV6-6	NA
CASSSRDRGSYEQYF	TGTGCCAGCAGCTCCCGGGACAGGGGTTCCTACGAGCAGTACTTC	TRBJ2-7	TRBD1	TRBV5-6	NA
CASSLGGQAPSYGYTF	TGCGCCAGCAGCTTGGGTGGGCAGGCGCCATCCTATGGCTACACCTTC	TRBJ1-2	NA	TRBV5-1	NA
CASSGGVSSYEQYF	TGCGCCAGCAGTGGGGGGGTGAGCTCCTACGAGCAGTACTTC	TRBJ2-7	NA	TRBV10-1	NA
CASNLRGQPQHF	TGTGCCAGTAACCTCAGGGGTCAGCCCCAGCATTTT	TRBJ1-5	NA	TRBV19	NA
CASIKTQGVNTEAFF	TGTGCCAGCATTAAAACCCAGGGGGTGAACACTGAAGCTTTCTTT	TRBJ1-1	TRBD1	TRBV18	NA
CASQDRDGYTF	TGTGCCAGCCAGGACAGGGATGGCTACACCTTC	TRBJ1-2	TRBD1	TRBV28	NA
CASSLALNYYEQYF	TGTGCCAGCAGCTTAGCTTTGAACTACTACGAGCAGTACTTC	TRBJ2-7	NA	TRBV7-9	few
CASSQTFTSGQETQYF	TGCGCCAGCAGCCAAACCTTTACTAGCGGCCAAGAGACCCAGTACTTC	TRBJ2-5	TRBD2	TRBV4-1	NA
CASSPGSPSGQYF	TGTGCCAGCAGCCCCGGGAGCCCAAGCGGGCAGTACTTC	TRBJ2-7	NA	TRBV3-1/TRBV3-2	few
CASSPPRGSYNSPLHF	TGTGCCAGCAGTCCCCCCAGGGGTTCCTATAATTCACCCCTCCACTTT	TRBJ1-6	NA	TRBV28	NA
CASRGTPRADTQYF	TGTGCCAGCAGAGGGACACCACGGGCAGATACGCAGTATTTT	TRBJ2-3	NA	TRBV6-4	NA
CASSIQGDNEQFF	TGTGCCAGCAGCATACAGGGAGACAATGAGCAGTTCTTC	TRBJ2-1	NA	TRBV7-9	NA
CASSPWVREFRTGELFF	TGTGCCAGCTCACCGTGGGTACGGGAGTTTCGCACCGGGGAGCTGTTTTTT	TRBJ2-2	NA	TRBV18	NA
CASSEPSWGTNTEAFF	TGTGCCAGCAGCGAACCCTCCTGGGGCACGAACACTGAAGCTTTCTTT	TRBJ1-1	NA	TRBV5-4	few
CASSIGLGLAGSEQFF	TGTGCCAGTAGTATAGGTCTGGGACTAGCGGGAAGTGAGCAGTTCTTC	TRBJ2-1	TRBD2	TRBV19	NA
CASSHTPGQPQHF	TGCGCCAGCAGCCACACACCGGGACAGCCCCAGCATTTT	TRBJ1-5	NA	TRBV5-1	NA
CASSLLGGREETQYF	TGTGCCAGCAGCTTACTCGGGGGGCGCGAGGAGACCCAGTACTTC	TRBJ2-5	NA	TRBV7-2	NA
CASSLSREGLPNEQFF	TGCGCCAGCAGCTTGTCGCGGGAGGGCCTTCCGAATGAGCAGTTCTTC	TRBJ2-1	TRBD2	TRBV5-1	NA
CASSLRSSSVSYNEQFF	TGTGCCAGCTCACTCCGGAGTAGTAGCGTCTCCTACAATGAGCAGTTCTTC	TRBJ2-1	NA	TRBV18	NA
CASSQTGLYGYTF	TGTGCCAGCAGCCAAACAGGGCTCTATGGCTACACCTTC	TRBJ1-2	NA	TRBV3-1/TRBV3-2	NA
CSVEETGQDDPQETQYF	TGCAGCGTTGAAGAAACCGGACAGGACGACCCCCAAGAGACCCAGTACTTC	TRBJ2-5	TRBD1	TRBV29-1	NA
CASRSLDRYEQYF	TGTGCCAGCAGATCTCTCGACAGGTACGAGCAGTACTTC	TRBJ2-7	NA	TRBV28	NA
CSVNMGQTNYGYTF	TGCAGCGTTAATATGGGACAGACTAACTATGGCTACACCTTC	TRBJ1-2	TRBD1	TRBV29-1	NA
CASSSPFGTSGKSLLDNEQFF	TGTGCCAGCAGTTCACCCTTTGGGACTAGCGGGAAGTCATTACTAGACAATGAGCAGTTCTTC	TRBJ2-1	TRBD2	TRBV27	NA
CASSVDPGQGLENIQYF	TGTGCCAGCAGCGTAGACCCGGGACAGGGATTAGAAAACATTCAGTACTTC	TRBJ2-4	TRBD1	TRBV9	once
CASKVRSDSPYEQYF	TGTGCCAGCAAAGTGAGGTCGGACAGCCCCTACGAGCAGTACTTC	TRBJ2-7	NA	TRBV21-1	few
CASSWGTSGADTQYF	TGTGCCAGCAGCTGGGGGACTAGCGGGGCAGATACGCAGTATTTT	TRBJ2-3	TRBD2	TRBV7-9	NA
CASSQDFGQTLEAFF	TGCGCCAGCAGCCAAGATTTCGGACAGACCCTTGAAGCTTTCTTT	TRBJ1-1	NA	TRBV4-3	once
CASSLSPQTGENYGYTF	TGTGCCAGCAGCTTATCCCCTCAAACAGGGGAAAACTATGGCTACACCTTC	TRBJ1-2	TRBD1	TRBV7-6	once
CASSRDRTHEQYF	TGTGCCAGCAGTCGGGACAGGACCCACGAGCAGTACTTC	TRBJ2-7	TRBD1	TRBV5-4	NA
CSVEGGGTYEQYF	TGCAGCGTTGAAGGAGGCGGTACCTACGAGCAGTACTTC	TRBJ2-7	NA	TRBV29-1	NA
CASSFGAGGETQYF	TGTGCCAGCAGTTTTGGGGCAGGAGGGGAGACCCAGTACTTC	TRBJ2-5	NA	TRBV28	few
CASSERPGNSPLHF	TGTGCCAGCAGTGAAAGGCCCGGGAATTCACCCCTCCACTTT	TRBJ1-6	NA	TRBV6-1	NA
CASSLSGSNEQFF	TGCGCCAGCAGCCTTAGCGGGAGCAATGAGCAGTTCTTC	TRBJ2-1	TRBD2	TRBV4-1	NA
CASSPGQSYEQYF	TGTGCCAGCTCACCGGGGCAGAGCTACGAGCAGTACTTC	TRBJ2-7	NA	TRBV18	NA
CASSDSGRAGNEQFF	TGTGCCAGCAGTGACTCGGGTAGAGCAGGTAATGAGCAGTTCTTC	TRBJ2-1	NA	TRBV6-4	NA
CASSLGQGARSPLHF	TGTGCCAGCAGCTTGGGACAGGGGGCTCGTTCACCCCTCCACTTT	TRBJ1-6	TRBD1	TRBV5-4	many
CASSLVGQGTDTQYF	TGTGCCAGCAGCTTAGTCGGACAGGGCACAGATACGCAGTATTTT	TRBJ2-3	TRBD1	TRBV11-2	NA
CASSRSGGQGSPLHF	TGTGCCAGCAGCCGGTCCGGGGGACAGGGTTCACCCCTCCACTTT	TRBJ1-6	TRBD1	TRBV27	NA
CASRAPFVGGEQFF	TGTGCCAGCAGAGCCCCTTTTGTTGGTGGTGAGCAGTTCTTC	TRBJ2-1	NA	TRBV2	NA
CASSTYRGNQPQHF	TGTGCCAGTAGTACTTACAGGGGTAATCAGCCCCAGCATTTT	TRBJ1-5	TRBD1	TRBV19	NA
CASSLGGLAGVGEQYF	TGTGCCAGCAGCTTGGGAGGGCTAGCGGGAGTCGGCGAGCAGTACTTC	TRBJ2-7	TRBD2	TRBV5-4	NA
CASSLRRQANTEAFF	TGTGCCAGCAGCTTGAGGCGACAGGCGAACACTGAAGCTTTCTTT	TRBJ1-1	NA	TRBV5-5	NA
CASSYPQGDSYGYTF	TGTGCCAGCAGTTATCCACAGGGGGATAGCTATGGCTACACCTTC	TRBJ1-2	TRBD1	TRBV6-6	NA
CSARDRVTEAFF	TGCAGCGCTAGGGACAGGGTCACTGAAGCTTTCTTT	TRBJ1-1	TRBD1	TRBV29-1	NA
CASSVGREKLFF	TGTGCCAGCAGTGTGGGGAGAGAAAAACTGTTTTTT	TRBJ1-4	NA	TRBV28	NA
CAISGMPLGAGGYNEQFF	TGTGCCATCAGTGGAATGCCCCTCGGAGCGGGAGGATACAATGAGCAGTTCTTC	TRBJ2-1	TRBD2	TRBV10-3	NA
CASPGLAGVADTQYF	TGTGCCAGCCCGGGACTAGCGGGAGTAGCAGATACGCAGTATTTT	TRBJ2-3	TRBD2	TRBV6-5	NA